This T cell receptor (beta chain) was found in a study of blood T cells in healthy people across ages. The second PCR ran about 6 to 12 cycles with a sample-barcoded 5' primer and J-beta primers. TCRdb passed the 5' RACE reads through MiXCR, listing each CDR3 protein once. The data contain around 900,000 distinct CDR3 sequences, roughly half of them singletons. This CDR3 is 15 amino acids long. CDR1 is SGHTA and CDR2 is FQGNSA in the germline V gene. Trimming shortened V by 1 base and J by 7 bases, and 13 bases separated the two germline ends. The gene calls are TRBV7-2 and TRBJ2-2, with D perhaps TRBD1 (5 bases). The clonotype originates from an older woman in good health. Sequences were obtained from blood. The CDR3 coding sequence is TGTGCCAGCAGCTTAGTCACAGGCTTGGTCGGGGAGCTGTTTTTT. It encodes CASSLVTGLVGELFF.